The entry below describes one TCR beta chain. Its cognate antigen is unknown. Per the germline V gene, CDR1 is LNHDA and CDR2 is SQIVND (reference sequence). This CDR3 is 16 amino acids long. Deletions cut 7 bases from V and 1 base from J, with 17 bases between. TCRdb keeps only in-frame clones here, not all; method: immunoSEQ multiplex PCR. The sample has about 46,000 clones, just under 80% seen once. The sort gate was single viable CD3+CD4+CD8-CD45RO+ cells for memory CD4+ T cells. Serostatus was set by detecting CMV pp150, pp28, p38, p52 IgG. The data stem from a study of memory CD4+ T cells and cytomegalovirus serostatus. Study-wide findings and caveats: A US-trained random forest predicted CMV serostatus with median AUC approximately 0.9. Suggested: most of the CMV-linked TCR signature lies in CD4+ memory cells.

This rearrangement joins TRBV19 to TRBJ1-3, with D uncertain. This sequence originates from an adult in good health and CMV-seronegative. Input material: memory CD4+ T cells from blood. CDR3 amino acids: CASTGSLLGSGNTIYF. CDR3 coding DNA: TGTGCCAGTACGGGATCTCTCCTGGGGTCTGGAAACACCATATATTTT.